A selection of T cell receptor beta chains follows, all from one sample in a study of graft-versus-host responses after intestinal transplantation. Method: immunoSEQ multiplex PCR; TCRdb's copy keeps in-frame clones and lacks some. The table has over 3,000 clones, approximately 34% seen once. The sample here was alloreactive CD4+ T cells from a mixed lymphocyte reaction culture, taken before transplantation. The source of these receptors is a human patient who was an organ donor for intestinal transplantation. The CDR3 runs from the conserved cysteine through the conserved F or W. A D gene is named only where the DNA matches it firmly. Clone size is shown for a subset of rows, as once, few, many or a class of expanded clone.

>TRBJ2-3|.|TRBV20-1|.
CSAGRGPTQYF
TGCAGTGCGGGGCGGGGGCCTACGCAGTATTTT
>TRBJ2-5|.|TRBV5-1|.
CASSLALAQETQYF
TGCGCCAGCAGCTTGGCGCTAGCGCAAGAGACCCAGTACTTC
>TRBJ2-1|few|TRBV5-1|.
CASSLVGPRDEQFF
TGCGCCAGCAGCTTGGTTGGCCCGAGAGATGAGCAGTTCTTC
>TRBJ1-5|few|TRBV28|.
CASIDAVHQPQHF
TGTGCCAGCATTGACGCGGTCCATCAGCCCCAGCATTTT
>TRBJ1-4|.|TRBV19|.
CASKAGAREKLFF
TGTGCCAGTAAGGCGGGGGCGCGGGAAAAACTGTTTTTT
>TRBJ1-1|medium-sized|TRBV28|.
CASSLYPRGTTEAFF
TGTGCCAGCAGTTTATACCCGAGGGGGACCACTGAAGCTTTCTTT
>TRBJ2-7|.|TRBV5-1|TRBD1
CASSWGTGENEQYF
TGCGCCAGCAGCTGGGGCACAGGGGAGAACGAGCAGTACTTC
>TRBJ2-1|few|TRBV6-1|TRBD2
CASKSGGVGNEQFF
TGTGCCAGCAAAAGCGGGGGGGTGGGGAATGAGCAGTTCTTC
>TRBJ2-3|few|TRBV5-4|.
CASSIALGDTQYF
TGTGCCAGCAGCATCGCCCTTGGAGATACGCAGTATTTT
>TRBJ2-1|.|TRBV5-1|TRBD2
CASSLEAGGYNEQFF
TGCGCCAGCAGCTTGGAAGCGGGGGGATACAATGAGCAGTTCTTC
>TRBJ2-4|few|TRBV19|TRBD1
CASSMTGGLAKNIQYF
TGTGCCAGTAGTATGACAGGGGGCTTAGCCAAAAACATTCAGTACTTC
>TRBJ2-1|medium-sized|TRBV19|TRBD1
CASRRDRVGNEQFF
TGTGCCAGTAGGCGGGACAGGGTCGGGAATGAGCAGTTCTTC
>TRBJ1-2|few|TRBV6-5|.
CASSEPVPFGYTF
TGTGCCAGCAGTGAGCCAGTTCCTTTTGGCTACACCTTC
>TRBJ2-5|.|TRBV5-4|.
CASSLQGQETQYF
TGTGCCAGCAGCTTGCAGGGGCAAGAGACCCAGTACTTC